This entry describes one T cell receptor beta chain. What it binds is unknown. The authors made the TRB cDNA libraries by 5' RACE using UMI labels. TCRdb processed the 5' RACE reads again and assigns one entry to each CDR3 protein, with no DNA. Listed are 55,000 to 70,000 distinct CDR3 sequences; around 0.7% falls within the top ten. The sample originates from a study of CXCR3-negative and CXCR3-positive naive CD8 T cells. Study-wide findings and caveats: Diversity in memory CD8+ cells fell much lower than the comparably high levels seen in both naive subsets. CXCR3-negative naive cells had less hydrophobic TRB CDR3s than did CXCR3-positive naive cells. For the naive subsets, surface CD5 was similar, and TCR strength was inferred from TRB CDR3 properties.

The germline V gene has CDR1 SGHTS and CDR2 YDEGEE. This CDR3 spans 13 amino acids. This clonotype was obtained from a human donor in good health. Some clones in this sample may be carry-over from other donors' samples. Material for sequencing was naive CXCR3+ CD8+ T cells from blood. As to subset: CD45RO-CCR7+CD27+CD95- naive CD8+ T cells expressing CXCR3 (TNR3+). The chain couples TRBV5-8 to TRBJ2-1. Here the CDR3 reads CASSLGQMDEQFF.